This paragraph reports one T cell receptor (beta chain). No antigen is known for it. This sample was included in a study of vaccination and CD4 T cells after COVID-19. In the study overall: PCR on nasal swabs identified SARS-CoV-2 in convalescent patients, of whom nine were mild and one severe. Stimuli were overlapping spike peptide pools of SARS-CoV-2 and three common cold coronaviruses (HCoV-NL63, HCoV-OC43, HCoV-229E).

V shed 8 bases and J shed 0 bases, with 8 bases lying between them. Germline V gives CDR1 SNHLY, CDR2 FYNNEI. The CDR3 length is 13 residues. As to treatment: roughly 10-day PBMC culture with coronavirus spike peptide pools or control peptides (ViraFEST assay). Every well contained approximately 2.1 million PBMCs, which were grown with approximately 9 IU/ml IL-2 and roughly 9.1 ug/ml peptide pools. CD4+ T cells that had been cultured provided DNA sequenced with the Oncomine TCR Beta short-read assay. CD4+ T cells were cultured, and genomic DNA was extracted from them. TCRdb ran MiXCR on the PCR reads and lists one entry per CDR3 protein. Of 15,000 or so distinct CDR3 sequences listed, about three quarters are singletons.

The sample comprised CD4+ T cells from blood, cultured in vitro. This sequence joins TRBV2 and TRBJ1-5, with D tentatively TRBD1 (5 bases). The receptor comes from a human donor who had recovered from COVID-19. The chain's CDR3 is CASGADSNQPQHF. CDR3 DNA sequence: TGTGCCAGCGGGGCAGATAGCAATCAGCCCCAGCATTTT.